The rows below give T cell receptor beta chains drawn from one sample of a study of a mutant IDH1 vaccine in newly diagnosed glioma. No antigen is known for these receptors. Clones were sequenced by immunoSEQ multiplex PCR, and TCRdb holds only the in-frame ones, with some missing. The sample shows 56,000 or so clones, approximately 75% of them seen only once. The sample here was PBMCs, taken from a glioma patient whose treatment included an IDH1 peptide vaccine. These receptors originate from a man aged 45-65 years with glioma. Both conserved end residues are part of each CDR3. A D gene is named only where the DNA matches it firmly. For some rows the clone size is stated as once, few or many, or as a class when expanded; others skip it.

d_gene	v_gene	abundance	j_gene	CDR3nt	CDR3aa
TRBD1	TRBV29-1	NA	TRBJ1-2	TGCAGCGTTGACTTGACAGGGGGCTATGGCTACACCTTC	CSVDLTGGYGYTF
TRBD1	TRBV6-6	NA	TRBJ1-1	TGTGCCAGCAGGGGACAGCTGGAACGTGAAGCTTTCTTT	CASRGQLEREAFF
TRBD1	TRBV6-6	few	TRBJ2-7	TGTGCCAGCCAGATAGGACAGGGGGTGTCCTACGAGCAGTACTTC	CASQIGQGVSYEQYF
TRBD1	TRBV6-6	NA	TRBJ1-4	TGTGCCAGCAGTTACTCGACAGGGGGGGGTGAAAAACTGTTTTTT	CASSYSTGGGEKLFF
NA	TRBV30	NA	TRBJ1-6	TGTGCCTGGAGTGTAAAGGATTCACCCCTCCACTTT	CAWSVKDSPLHF
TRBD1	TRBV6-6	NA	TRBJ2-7	TGTGCCAGCAGTTCCGGGACAGTCTACGAGCAGTACTTC	CASSSGTVYEQYF
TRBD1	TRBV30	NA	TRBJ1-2	TGTGCCTGGAGACCGGGACAGGGGTCTTTTTTTGGCTACACCTTC	CAWRPGQGSFFGYTF
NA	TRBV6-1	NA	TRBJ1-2	TGTGCCAGCAGTGTGCCTCCTCTGCGAGAGAACTATGGCTACACCTTC	CASSVPPLRENYGYTF
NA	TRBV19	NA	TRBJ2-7	TGTGCCAGTAGTATACGGATGATTGGATACGAGCAGTACTTC	CASSIRMIGYEQYF
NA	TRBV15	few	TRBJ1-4	TGTGCCACCAGCAGAGCCAGTGGAGGAAGTGAAAAACTGTTTTTT	CATSRASGGSEKLFF
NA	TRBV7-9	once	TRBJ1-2	TGTGCCAGCAGCTTAGAGGTTGGCTACACCTTC	CASSLEVGYTF
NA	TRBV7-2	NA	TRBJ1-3	TGTGCCAGCAGCTACGCCCGGGGGGACACCATATATTTT	CASSYARGDTIYF
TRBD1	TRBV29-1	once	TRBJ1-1	TGCAGCGCAGGACAGGAGGTTGAAGCTTTCTTT	CSAGQEVEAFF
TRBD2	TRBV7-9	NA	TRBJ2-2	TGTGCCATCATCAGCGGGGTGAACACCGGGGAGCTGTTTTTT	CAIISGVNTGELFF
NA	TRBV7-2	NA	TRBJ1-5	TGTGCCAGCAGCTTAGCGGGCAGGGAGGATCAGCCCCAGCATTTT	CASSLAGREDQPQHF
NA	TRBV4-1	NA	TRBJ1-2	TGCGCCAGCAGCCAAGATAAGAACGGAAACTATGGCTACACCTTC	CASSQDKNGNYGYTF
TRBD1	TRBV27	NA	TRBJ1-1	TGTGCCAGCAGTCCCAGGGACAGGCAACCGTCAGCTTTCTTT	CASSPRDRQPSAFF
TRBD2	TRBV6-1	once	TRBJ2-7	TGTGCCAGCAGTGAATCTAGCGGGGGGGAGCAGTACTTC	CASSESSGGEQYF
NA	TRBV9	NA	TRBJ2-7	TGTGCCAGCAGCCCCCGGTACCCCCGGGACTACGAGCAGTACTTC	CASSPRYPRDYEQYF
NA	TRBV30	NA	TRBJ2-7	TGTGCCTGCTCCCTGGACCGATCCTACGAGCAGTACTTC	CACSLDRSYEQYF
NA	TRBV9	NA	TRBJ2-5	TGTGCCAGCAGCGTAGGGGGACAAGAGACCCAGTACTTC	CASSVGGQETQYF
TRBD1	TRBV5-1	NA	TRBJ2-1	TGCGCCAGCAGCTTGACCCCTCCGGGACAGGGAAAATCTGAGCAGTTCTTC	CASSLTPPGQGKSEQFF
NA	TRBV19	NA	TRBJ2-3	TGTGCCAGTACGAGAGCGGGACAGAGCACAGATACGCAGTATTTT	CASTRAGQSTDTQYF
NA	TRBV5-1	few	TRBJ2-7	TGCGCCAGCAGCCCGGCCGGTCGGGACGAGCAGTACTTC	CASSPAGRDEQYF
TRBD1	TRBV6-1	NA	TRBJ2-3	TGTGCCAGCAGTGACTGGGACAGGGGCACAGATACGCAGTATTTT	CASSDWDRGTDTQYF
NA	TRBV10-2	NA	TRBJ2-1	TGCGCCAGCAGAGGAACAGGCTTCAAGGACAATGAGCAGTTCTTC	CASRGTGFKDNEQFF
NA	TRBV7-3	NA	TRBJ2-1	TGTGCCAGCAGCTCGACAGTGAATGAGCAGTTCTTC	CASSSTVNEQFF
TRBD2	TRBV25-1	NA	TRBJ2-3	TGTGCCAGCAGTAGTTGGCGGGGGGGCACAGATACGCAGTATTTT	CASSSWRGGTDTQYF